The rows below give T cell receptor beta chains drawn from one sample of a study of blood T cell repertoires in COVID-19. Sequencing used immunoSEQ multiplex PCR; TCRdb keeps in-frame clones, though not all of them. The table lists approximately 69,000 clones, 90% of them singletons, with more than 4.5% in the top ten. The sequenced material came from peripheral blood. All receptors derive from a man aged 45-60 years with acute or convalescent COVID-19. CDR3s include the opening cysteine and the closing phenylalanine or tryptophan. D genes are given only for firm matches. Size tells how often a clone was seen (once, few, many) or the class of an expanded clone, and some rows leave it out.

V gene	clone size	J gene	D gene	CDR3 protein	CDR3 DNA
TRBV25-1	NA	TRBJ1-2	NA	CASSVHPNYGYTF	TGTGCCAGCAGTGTACATCCTAACTATGGCTACACCTTC
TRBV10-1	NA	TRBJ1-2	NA	CAIPRGVRGYTF	TGCGCCATCCCCCGGGGGGTTAGGGGCTACACCTTC
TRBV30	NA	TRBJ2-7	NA	CACPRDTRYEQYF	TGTGCCTGCCCCCGGGACACCCGATACGAGCAGTACTTC
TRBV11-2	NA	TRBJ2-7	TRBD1	CASSLVTGTAYPEQYF	TGTGCCAGCAGCTTAGTGACCGGGACAGCTTACCCGGAGCAGTACTTC
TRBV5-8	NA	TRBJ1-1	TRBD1	CASSLTGGTEAFF	TGTGCCAGCAGCCTGACAGGGGGCACTGAAGCTTTCTTT
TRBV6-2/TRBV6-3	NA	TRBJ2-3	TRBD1	CASSSNRGYSTDTQYF	TGTGCCAGCAGTAGTAACAGGGGCTATAGCACAGATACGCAGTATTTT
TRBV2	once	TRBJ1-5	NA	CASGRGQNYQPQHF	TGTGCCAGCGGAAGAGGACAGAATTATCAGCCCCAGCATTTT
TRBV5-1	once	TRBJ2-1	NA	CASSSVPSYNEQFF	TGCGCCAGCAGCTCTGTCCCCTCCTACAATGAGCAGTTCTTC
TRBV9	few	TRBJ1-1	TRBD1	CASSVEGTANTEAFF	TGTGCCAGCAGCGTAGAAGGGACAGCGAACACTGAAGCTTTCTTT
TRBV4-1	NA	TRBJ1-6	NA	CASSQEAGHLFTLHF	TGCGCCAGCAGCCAAGAGGCAGGACACCTTTTCACCCTCCACTTT
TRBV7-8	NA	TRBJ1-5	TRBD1	CASSRRTGNQPQHF	TGTGCCAGCAGCCGTCGGACAGGTAATCAGCCCCAGCATTTT
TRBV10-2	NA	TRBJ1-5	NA	CATSNSNQPQHF	TGCGCCACATCAAATAGCAATCAGCCCCAGCATTTT
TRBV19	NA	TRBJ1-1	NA	CASTLGNTEAFF	TGTGCCAGTACCCTAGGGAACACTGAAGCTTTCTTT
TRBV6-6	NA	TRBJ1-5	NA	CASSLGAYGNQPQHF	TGTGCCAGCAGTTTGGGGGCCTATGGCAATCAGCCCCAGCATTTT
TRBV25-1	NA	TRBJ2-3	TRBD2	CASTPTSGTHGSTDTQYF	TGTGCCAGCACACCGACTAGCGGGACTCACGGAAGCACAGATACGCAGTATTTT
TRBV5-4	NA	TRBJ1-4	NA	CASSPDSTNEKLFF	TGTGCCAGCAGTCCTGACAGTACTAATGAAAAACTGTTTTTT
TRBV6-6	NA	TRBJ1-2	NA	CASSPQASNYGYTF	TGTGCCAGCAGTCCACAGGCCTCTAACTATGGCTACACCTTC
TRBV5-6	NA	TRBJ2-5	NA	CASSSGEETQYF	TGTGCCAGCAGCTCGGGGGAAGAGACCCAGTACTTC
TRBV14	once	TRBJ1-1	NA	CASSQVRGGTEAFF	TGTGCCAGCAGCCAAGTAAGAGGAGGGACTGAAGCTTTCTTT
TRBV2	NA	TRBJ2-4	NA	CASSEARLPSVKNIQYF	TGTGCCAGCAGTGAAGCTAGGCTGCCTAGCGTCAAAAACATTCAGTACTTC
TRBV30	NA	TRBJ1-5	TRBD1	CAWSVGDRGPQPQHF	TGTGCCTGGAGTGTAGGGGACAGGGGGCCTCAGCCCCAGCATTTT
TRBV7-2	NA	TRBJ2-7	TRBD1	CASSTDRGRSEQYF	TGTGCCAGCAGCACAGACAGGGGAAGGAGCGAGCAGTACTTC
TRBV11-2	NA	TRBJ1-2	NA	CASSSGGPYGYTF	TGTGCCAGCAGCTCCGGAGGGCCCTATGGCTACACCTTC
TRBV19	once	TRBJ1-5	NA	CASRAYRDSNQPQHF	TGTGCCAGTAGGGCCTACAGGGATAGCAATCAGCCCCAGCATTTT
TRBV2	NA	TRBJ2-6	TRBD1	CASSARQGTPGANVLTF	TGTGCCAGCAGTGCGAGACAGGGGACTCCTGGGGCCAACGTCCTGACTTTC
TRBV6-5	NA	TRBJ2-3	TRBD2	CASTRLAGLPDTQYF	TGTGCCAGCACCCGACTAGCGGGATTACCAGATACGCAGTATTTT
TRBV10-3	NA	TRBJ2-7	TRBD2	CAISEVGGTEQYF	TGTGCCATCAGTGAAGTCGGGGGGACCGAGCAGTACTTC
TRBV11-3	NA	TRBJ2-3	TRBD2	CASSSSSGNGADTQYF	TGTGCCAGCAGCTCGTCTAGCGGGAACGGGGCAGATACGCAGTATTTT